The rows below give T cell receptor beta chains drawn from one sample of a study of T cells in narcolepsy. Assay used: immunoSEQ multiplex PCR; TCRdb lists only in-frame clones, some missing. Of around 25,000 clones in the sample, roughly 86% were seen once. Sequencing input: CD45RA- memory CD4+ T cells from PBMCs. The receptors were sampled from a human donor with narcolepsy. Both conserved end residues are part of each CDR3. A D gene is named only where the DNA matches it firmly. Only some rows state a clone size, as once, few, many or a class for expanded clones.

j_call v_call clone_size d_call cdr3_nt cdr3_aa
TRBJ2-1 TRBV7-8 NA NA TGTGCCAGCAGCCCCGAGGCTAGTCACTACAATGAGCAGTTCTTC CASSPEASHYNEQFF
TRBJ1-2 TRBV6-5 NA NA TGTGCCAGCAGCCCCACGGGGGCGCGAGGCTACACCTTC CASSPTGARGYTF
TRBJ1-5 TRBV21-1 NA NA TGTGCCAGCAGCAAGCCCAAGTACAGGGGGGGCAATCAGCCCCAGCATTTT CASSKPKYRGGNQPQHF
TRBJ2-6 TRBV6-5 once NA TGTGCCAGCAGTTTGGGCTCTGGGGCCAACGTCCTGACTTTC CASSLGSGANVLTF
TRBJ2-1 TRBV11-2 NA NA TGTGCCAGCAGCGTTTACAGGGAAAATGAGCAGTTCTTC CASSVYRENEQFF
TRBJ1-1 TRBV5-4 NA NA TGTGCCAGCAGCCCGGGACGGGCGAACACTGAAGCTTTCTTT CASSPGRANTEAFF
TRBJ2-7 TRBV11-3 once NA TGTGCCAGCAGCTTAGATATCAGTGCCGAGCAGTACTTC CASSLDISAEQYF
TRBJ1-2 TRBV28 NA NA TGTGCCAGCAATGTAGGAACTGCTAACTATGGCTACACCTTC CASNVGTANYGYTF
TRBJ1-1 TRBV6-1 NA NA TGTGCCAGCACTTTTATGTCTGGGACTGAAGCTTTCTTT CASTFMSGTEAFF
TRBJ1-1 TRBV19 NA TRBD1 TGTGCCAGTAGTGTCGGGACAGGGTTTATGAACACTGAAGCTTTCTTT CASSVGTGFMNTEAFF
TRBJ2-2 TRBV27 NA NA TGTGCCAGCAGTTCAGCGCCAGGGACTCTTACCGGGGAGCTGTTTTTT CASSSAPGTLTGELFF
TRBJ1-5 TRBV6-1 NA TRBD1 TGTGCCAGCATTACCCAGGGGACAGGGGGTCAGCCCCAGCATTTT CASITQGTGGQPQHF
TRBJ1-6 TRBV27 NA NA TGTGCCAGCAGTGCTCCTGGTGGAGATAATTCACCCCTCCACTTT CASSAPGGDNSPLHF
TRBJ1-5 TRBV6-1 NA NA TGTGCCAGCAGTGAATGGACAACCCCCATGCCCCAGCATTTT CASSEWTTPMPQHF
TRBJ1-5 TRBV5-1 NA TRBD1 TGCGCCAGCAGCTTACAGGGGGGGGATCAGCCCCAGCATTTT CASSLQGGDQPQHF
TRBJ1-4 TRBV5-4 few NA TGTGCCAGCAGCTCCCAGGATTCAACTAATGAAAAACTGTTTTTT CASSSQDSTNEKLFF
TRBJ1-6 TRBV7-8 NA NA TGTGCCAGCTCCTTGGGGGTGGGGAATTCACCCCTCCACTTT CASSLGVGNSPLHF
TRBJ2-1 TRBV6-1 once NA TGTGCCAGCAGACCGGGACCACCAGGTACGAATGAGCAGTTCTTC CASRPGPPGTNEQFF
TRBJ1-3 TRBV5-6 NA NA TGTGCCAGCAGCCCCCTGGAGAAGGGAACGGTTGGTAACACCATATATTTT CASSPLEKGTVGNTIYF
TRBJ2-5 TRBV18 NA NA TGTGCCAGCTCTCGGGGCAGGGAAGAGACCCAGTACTTC CASSRGREETQYF
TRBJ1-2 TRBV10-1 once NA TGCGCCAGCAGTTACGGGCGGGGCTTCGGTGGCTACACCTTC CASSYGRGFGGYTF
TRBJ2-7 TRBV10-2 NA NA TGCGCCAGCAGTGAACAGGCCTCCGTCGAGCAGTACTTC CASSEQASVEQYF
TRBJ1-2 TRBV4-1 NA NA TGCGCCAGCAGCCAAACAGGGAGCTATGGCTACACCTTC CASSQTGSYGYTF
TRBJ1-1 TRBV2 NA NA TGTGCCAGCAGCAATGGGGGGGGAGGGAACACTGAAGCTTTCTTT CASSNGGGGNTEAFF
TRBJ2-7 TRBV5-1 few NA TGCGCCAGCAGCTTGGCTGGGGGCGGCACCTACGAGCAGTACTTC CASSLAGGGTYEQYF
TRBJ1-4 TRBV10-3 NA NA TGTGCCATCAGTGAGTCGGGCGGACGGGAAAAACTGTTTTTT CAISESGGREKLFF
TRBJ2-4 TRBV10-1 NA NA TGCGCCAGCAGTGAGTCGCAAGCGAACATTCAGTACTTC CASSESQANIQYF
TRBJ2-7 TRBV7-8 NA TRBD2 TGTGCCAGCAGCTCCGGACTAGCGGGGGGGTACGAGCAGTACTTC CASSSGLAGGYEQYF
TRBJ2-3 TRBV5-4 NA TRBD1 TGTGCCAGCAGCCCGGACAGGGCACTTTTAGATACGCAGTATTTT CASSPDRALLDTQYF
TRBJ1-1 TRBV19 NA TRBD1 TGTGCCAGTAGTATAGGGACAGGGATGAACACTGAAGCTTTCTTT CASSIGTGMNTEAFF
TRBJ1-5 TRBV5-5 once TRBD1 TGTGCCAGCAGCTGGGGCGGGGGACAGATGAGATGGCCCCAGCATTTT CASSWGGGQMRWPQHF
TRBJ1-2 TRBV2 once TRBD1 TGTGCCAGCAGTGCGGACAGGGTCACCTATGGCTACACCTTC CASSADRVTYGYTF
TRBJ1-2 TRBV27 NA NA TGTGCCAGCAGTTTGGACCAGGGCCGCATCTATGGCTACACCTTC CASSLDQGRIYGYTF
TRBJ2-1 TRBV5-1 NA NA TGCGCCAGCAGCAACTACAATGAGCAGTTCTTC CASSNYNEQFF
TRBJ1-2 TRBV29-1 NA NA TGCAGCGTCTTAGGGGACAAAGGGGACTATGGCTACACCTTC CSVLGDKGDYGYTF
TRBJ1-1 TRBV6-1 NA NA TGTGCCAGCAGCTTGACAGCTAACACTGAAGCTTTCTTT CASSLTANTEAFF
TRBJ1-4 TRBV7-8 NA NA TGTGCCAGCAGGCAGGGGAGGGGCCCCTCTAATGAAAAACTGTTTTTT CASRQGRGPSNEKLFF
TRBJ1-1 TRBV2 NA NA TGTGCCAGCAGAAAAACTCCCCTGTGGGACACTGAAGCTTTCTTT CASRKTPLWDTEAFF
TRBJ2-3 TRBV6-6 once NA TGTGCCAGCAGTTACTCGGAGGGTACGCAGTATTTT CASSYSEGTQYF
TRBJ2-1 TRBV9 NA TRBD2 TGTGCCAGCAGCGTAGTTCCTAGCGGGGGGGGCAATGAGCAGTTCTTC CASSVVPSGGGNEQFF
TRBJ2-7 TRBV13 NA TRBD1 TGTGCCAGCAGCTCCGACAGGGATGCGTTAAACGAGCAGTACTTC CASSSDRDALNEQYF
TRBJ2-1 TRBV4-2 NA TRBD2 TGTGCCAGCAGCCAAGTCGTGGAGACTAGCAACCATGAGCAGTTCTTC CASSQVVETSNHEQFF